This entry lists 19 T cell receptor beta chains sequenced from one sample in a study of identical twins. Via MiXCR, TCRdb re-called the 5' RACE reads, giving one row per CDR3 protein. The sample yields roughly 250,000 distinct CDR3 sequences, over 12% seen once. Sequences were obtained from memory (CD45RO+) T cells sorted from blood. These receptors were taken from a woman aged 18-30 years in good health.

The CDR3 sequence: CASSLGTGRDEQYF. In DNA form, the CDR3 reads TGCGCCAGCAGCTTGGGTACGGGGAGGGATGAGCAGTACTTC. The rearrangement links TRBV5-1 to TRBJ2-7; TRBD2 matches at 7 bases. CDR3 length equals 14 residues. Per the germline V gene, CDR1 is SGHRS and CDR2 is YFSETQ. Trimming took 0 bases from V and 7 from J; bases not matched to a gene: 7. Drawing the rest from reference TRBV5-1 and TRBJ2-7, the complete variable domain is KAGVTQTPRYLIKTRGQQVTLSCSPISGHRSVSWYQQTPGQGLQFLFEYFSETQRNKGNFPGRFSGRQFSNSRSEMNVSTLELGDSALYLCASSLGTGRDEQYFGPGTRLTVT.

The chain combines TRBV3-1 with TRBJ2-1; TRBD2 matches at 8 bases. Looked up from germline, CDR1 is LGHDT and CDR2 is YNNKEL (reference sequence). V trimming: 4 bases; J trimming: 6 bases; junction bases outside the gene matches: 2. The CDR3 consists of 13 residues. In DNA, the CDR3 is TGTGCCAGCAGCCGCGGGGGGTCCAATGAGCAGTTCTTC. Translated: CASSRGGSNEQFF.

This clonotype was picked up a small number of times. Written as DNA, the CDR3 is TGTGCCAGCAGCCCCCGACTAGTCGATGAGCAGTTCTTC. Translated: CASSPRLVDEQFF. The rearrangement uses TRBV7-8 and TRBJ2-1; TRBD2 is a possible D gene (6 bases). The germline V and J ends were trimmed by 5 bases and 8 bases, with 13 bases remaining between them. The CDR3 is 13 amino acids. The germline V gene has CDR1 SGHVS and CDR2 FQNEAQ.

The genes are TRBV2 and TRBJ2-5, with 8 bases matching TRBD2. Germline V gives CDR1 SNHLY, CDR2 FYNNEI. The CDR3 loop spans 14 amino acids. J was trimmed by 4 bases and V by 5 bases; bases with no gene match: 6. For the CDR3, the DNA is TGTGCCAGCAGTCCGAGGACTAGCACAGAGACCCAGTACTTC. Amino acids: CASSPRTSTETQYF. The variable domain in full, completed from reference TRBV2 and TRBJ2-5, reads EPEVTQTPSHQVTQMGQEVILRCVPISNHLYFYWYRQILGQKVEFLVSFYNNEISEKSEIFDDQFSVERPDGSNFTLKIRSTKLEDSAMYFCASSPRTSTETQYFGPGTRLLVL.

The table lists this clonotype with many counts. The chain joins TRBV7-2 to TRBJ2-5; D may correspond to TRBD1 or TRBD2 (6 bases each). V lost 5 bases and J 5 bases, leaving 24 bases between the germline ends. Per germline, CDR1 SGHTA and CDR2 FQGNSA. The CDR3 covers 17 residues. In DNA, the CDR3 is TGTGCCAGCAGCGGCCCGTTGTGGGGGGCGGCCCGGGAGACCCAGTACTTC. This codes for CASSGPLWGAARETQYF.

This clonotype was observed many times. Here the CDR3 DNA reads TGTGCCAGCAGCGATCACCGACTAGCGGTTAACACCGGGGAGCTGTTTTTT. This encodes CASSDHRLAVNTGELFF. V is TRBV7-3 and J is TRBJ2-2, with 9 bases that match TRBD2. Germline CDR1 reads SGHTA; CDR2 reads FQGTGA. The CDR3 extends over 17 amino acids. J gave up 2 bases and V 5 bases, and 9 bases lay outside the gene matches.

This clonotype was observed a few times. The V gene is TRBV18, the J gene TRBJ1-1; TRBD1 matches at 7 bases. The CDR3 is 15 residues long. The germline V gene encodes CDR1 KGHSH and CDR2 LQKENI. The V and J ends lost 6 bases and 1 base, in that order; junction bases with no gene match: 8. CDR3 nucleotides: TGTGCCAGCTCTTATTACAGGGGCCCGAACACTGAAGCTTTCTTT. It yields the protein CASSYYRGPNTEAFF.

This chain connects TRBV20-1 to TRBJ2-3; D is ambiguous. The CDR3 extends over 12 amino acids. The V end was cut by 5 bases, the J end by 9 bases, with 15 bases between. CDR1 DFQATT and CDR2 SNEGSKA come from the germline V gene (reference sequence). The CDR3 DNA follows: TGCAGTGCTCGCCCCGGGCTTGACACGCAGTATTTT. It yields the protein CSARPGLDTQYF.

This clonotype was picked up many times. The rearrangement joins TRBV16 to TRBJ2-7; D unclear. Looked up from germline, CDR1 is KGHSY and CDR2 is FQNENV. The ends were cut back, 1 base at V and 4 bases at J, with 5 bases in the middle. The CDR3 length is 12 residues. CDR3 coding DNA: TGTGCCAGCAGCCAATTTGGGTACGAGCAGTACTTC. This encodes CASSQFGYEQYF.

The V call is TRBV6-5, the J call TRBJ1-1, with TRBD1 identical over 7 bases. This CDR3 spans 12 amino acids. Germline values: CDR1 MNHEY, CDR2 SVGAGI. J lost 11 bases, V lost 4 bases, and 7 bases had no gene match. The CDR3 protein is CASSLGGGRAFF. For the CDR3, the DNA is TGTGCCAGCAGTTTAGGGGGCGGTCGGGCTTTCTTT.

The chain is built from TRBV7-2 and TRBJ2-1; D gene ambiguous. The CDR3 loop spans 13 amino acids. Germline V gene lookup returns CDR1 SGHTA and CDR2 FQGNSA. Trimming left V 5 bases short and J 8 bases short, with 13 bases between. For the CDR3, the DNA is TGTGCCAGCAGCCCATCCGTGTTTGATGAGCAGTTCTTC. Its translation is CASSPSVFDEQFF. The entire variable domain, with the rest obtained from reference TRBV7-2 and TRBJ2-1, is as follows: GAGVSQSPSNKVTEKGKDVELRCDPISGHTALYWYRQSLGQGLEFLIYFQGNSAPDKSGLPSDRFSAERTGGSVSTLTIQRTQQEDSAVYLCASSPSVFDEQFFGPGTRLTVL.

In this sample, this clonotype turned up many times. The V call is TRBV12-3 or TRBV12-4, the J call TRBJ2-1; D is undetermined. Trimming took off 3 bases at V and 7 bases at J, with 7 bases between the two ends. The CDR3 is 12 residues long. The CDR3 spells CASSFTVNEQFF. The CDR3 coding sequence is TGTGCCAGCAGTTTTACGGTGAATGAGCAGTTCTTC.

The genes are TRBV20-1 and TRBJ2-7, with D uncertain. V was pared by 7 bases and J by 3 bases, with 10 bases between. In germline, CDR1 is DFQATT, CDR2 SNEGSKA (reference sequence). CDR3 length: 11 amino acids. CDR3 in DNA: TGCAGTGTCCGGAAAGACTACGAGCAGTACTTC. Protein: CSVRKDYEQYF.

This clonotype has a handful of counts. V gene TRBV2 combines with J gene TRBJ2-3, with D uncertain. The germline V gene encodes CDR1 SNHLY and CDR2 FYNNEI. Trimming removed 4 bases at V and 0 bases at J, with 11 bases between. The CDR3 consists of 15 residues. This CDR3 reads CASSANRVSTDTQYF. CDR3 DNA: TGTGCCAGCAGTGCGAACAGAGTAAGCACAGATACGCAGTATTTT. Looking up the rest from reference TRBV2 and TRBJ2-3 gives the full variable domain: EPEVTQTPSHQVTQMGQEVILRCVPISNHLYFYWYRQILGQKVEFLVSFYNNEISEKSEIFDDQFSVERPDGSNFTLKIRSTKLEDSAMYFCASSANRVSTDTQYFGPGTRLTVL.

This clonotype was picked up a small number of times. V usage is TRBV20-1 and J usage is TRBJ2-7; TRBD1 might be the D (5 bases). Per germline, CDR1 DFQATT and CDR2 SNEGSKA (reference sequence). V was trimmed by 4 bases and J by 3 bases, leaving 13 bases between them. The CDR3 is made up of 13 amino acids. In DNA, the CDR3 is TGCAGTGCTACCGACAGAACAAGCTACGAGCAGTACTTC. Translated, it gives CSATDRTSYEQYF.

The V gene is TRBV10-3, the J gene TRBJ2-1, with a weak D call TRBD2 (5 bases). Germline CDR1 is ENHRY and CDR2 is SYGVKD. Trimming pared 2 bases from V and 1 base from J, leaving 12 bases between. The CDR3 spans 16 residues. CDR3 sequence reads: CAISERGIGSYNEQFF. As DNA, the CDR3 is TGTGCCATCAGTGAGCGAGGGATCGGGTCCTACAATGAGCAGTTCTTC.

The chain joins TRBV5-6 to TRBJ1-1; D is uncertain. CDR3 size: 13 residues. In germline, CDR1 is SGHDT, CDR2 YYEEEE. V lost 8 bases to trimming and J lost 3 bases, with 14 bases between them. Written as DNA, the CDR3 is TGTGCCAGTCAAGTAGGGTGGGACACTGAAGCTTTCTTT. It encodes CASQVGWDTEAFF.

The V and J genes are TRBV29-1 and TRBJ2-5; 11 positions agree with TRBD1. The J segment lost 4 bases and the V segment lost 4 bases, leaving 5 bases of the junction unmatched. Germline V lookup: CDR1 SQVTM, CDR2 ANQGSEA. The length of the CDR3 is 14 residues. The CDR3: CSVAPGTGGETQYF. The CDR3 region has the DNA TGCAGCGTTGCCCCCGGGACAGGGGGAGAGACCCAGTACTTC.

This clonotype was counted many times. This chain links TRBV11-2 with TRBJ2-3; D call uncertain. The CDR3 length is 12 residues. Trimming left V 4 bases short and J 5 bases short, with 7 bases between. Germline-derived CDR1 and CDR2 are SGHAT and FQNNGV. Here the CDR3 reads CASSSALDTQYF. CDR3 coding DNA: TGTGCCAGCAGCTCCGCACTAGATACGCAGTATTTT.